The subject of this entry is one TCR beta chain. Its antigen is not yet known. Base-call qualities are not available, and no considerably larger clone is one nucleotide away. TCRbeta CDR3 regions were amplified from genomic DNA by means of the immunoSEQ Assay, a bias-controlled multiplex PCR. The authors' pipeline ran thus. The number of nucleated cells in each sample was estimated from the amplification of reference gene primers within the assay. To quantify the absolute abundance of each unique TCRbeta CDR3 rearrangement, sequence reads were collapsed and filtered. For each sample, productive Simpson clonality was calculated as the square root of Simpson's diversity index over productive rearrangements. The immuneACCESS repertoire file appears here via TCRdb, limited to in-frame rearrangements. These files lack a portion of the clones; in checked studies, under half of the deficit traces to unresolved V genes, and the cause of the others is not known. The V and J calls and clone size are taken from that table; D and trimming were inferred from the DNA. Present in this sample are under 200,000 clones, 88% of which were seen just once. Approximately 6% of the sample is in the top ten clones.

Whole blood was collected in K2EDTA tubes by collaborating institutions according to the institutions' own protocols. Collaborator samples were shipped for TCRbeta analysis as frozen whole blood, isolated PBMCs, or DNA extracted from either sample type. The sample comes from a study of blood T cell repertoires in COVID-19 (dated by TCRdb to 2020 to 2021). About the investigation overall: Samples covering the acute and convalescent phases of COVID-19 were provided by collaborators in the United States, Italy and Spain. The material from the prospective study consisted of cDNA or gDNA derived from T cells, B-cell-depleted T cells, or PBMCs. The dataset comprised deeply sampled blood TCRbeta repertoires from subjects exposed to, actively infected with, or recovered from COVID-19. The repertoires were released in a freely available public database meant as a resource for research on the immune response to SARS-CoV-2. Samples came from the ongoing ImmuneRACE study (first 160 participants) plus 1,254 subjects from 6 global collaborators. Nearly every sample came with metadata listing a de-identified subject ID, COVID-19 status, age in years and sex. Where available, HLA class I and class II types were obtained from metadata supplied by the sample provider rather than from assay-based typing.

V and J are trimmed by 4 bases and 3 bases, and the gene matches miss 3 bases of the junction. Measured from the cysteine to the phenylalanine, the CDR3 is 14 residues long. The entry retains the CDR3 DNA only, 42 bases that are in frame from base 1. CDR1 SGHRS and CDR2 YFSETQ are derived from the germline V gene. General study outcomes and caveats: Clinical and demographic metadata were provided uncurated, with the amount varying by source and participant.

This clonotype was obtained from a man aged 40-50 years with active or convalescent COVID-19. The specimen was peripheral blood. The chain is assembled from TRBV5-1 and TRBJ1-1, with 10 middle bases fitting TRBD1. The CDR3 in this case is CASSPDRGDTEAFF. In nucleotides, the sequence is TGCGCCAGCAGCCCGGACAGGGGGGACACTGAAGCTTTCTTT. Outside the CDR3, residues come from the reference TRBV5-1 and TRBJ1-1 proteins, so the full variable domain is: KAGVTQTPRYLIKTRGQQVTLSCSPISGHRSVSWYQQTPGQGLQFLFEYFSETQRNKGNFPGRFSGRQFSNSRSEMNVSTLELGDSALYLCASSPDRGDTEAFFGQGTRLTVV.